This T cell receptor beta chain came from a study of T cells in Graves' hyperthyroidism and ophthalmopathy. Germline values: CDR1 DFQATT, CDR2 SNEGSKA (reference sequence). V was clipped by 0 bases and J by 2 bases, with 7 bases between them. This CDR3 has 13 residues. This clonotype occurred many times. In making diagnoses, clinical symptoms, serum thyroxine and TRAb, thyroid ultrasound and orbital computed tomography were all used. What was amplified from RNA transcripts were TCR beta CDR3 regions. A first-round RT-PCR of the TCR CDR3 used the HTBI primer set. MiXCR, run by TCRdb on the multiplex PCR reads, gives a single entry per CDR3 protein. This table holds some 500,000 distinct CDR3 sequences, around 22% found once.

This TCR derives from a woman aged 25-40 years with Graves' ophthalmopathy. This rearrangement joins TRBV20-1 to TRBJ2-5; D is ambiguous. Sample: blood. CDR3 loop: CSARDATQETQYF. In DNA form, the CDR3 reads TGCAGTGCTAGAGATGCCACGCAAGAGACCCAGTACTTC.